This T cell receptor beta chain was obtained from a study of blood T cell repertoires in COVID-19. Study overall: COVID-19 samples, acute and convalescent, were from the United States, Italy and Spain. Sources were T cells, B-cell-depleted T cells, or PBMCs; the material itself was cDNA or gDNA.

In this sample, this clone turned up once. V trimming: 6 bases; J trimming: 6 bases; junction bases outside the gene matches: 15. CDR3 length: 17 amino acids. The germline CDR1 and CDR2 sequences are MNHEY and SVGEGT. The assay was immunoSEQ multiplex PCR, and TCRdb's table has in-frame clones only and misses some. This table has roughly 150,000 clones, more than 80% appearing once. Input material: peripheral blood. This clonotype originated in a woman aged 55 to 70 with active COVID-19. The rearrangement joins TRBV6-2 or TRBV6-3 to TRBJ2-7; 12 bases fit TRBD2. This chain's CDR3 is CASSNSGLAGFSSEQYF. The DNA of the CDR3 is TGTGCCAGCAGCAACAGCGGACTAGCGGGATTTTCTAGCGAGCAGTACTTC.